This T cell receptor beta chain is from a study of blood T cell repertoires in COVID-19. Study summary: The origin of the acute and convalescent COVID-19 samples was the United States, Italy and Spain.

The CDR3 is 14 amino acids. The germline gives CDR1 SGHRS, CDR2 YFSETQ. Trimming removed 4 bases at V and 5 bases at J, with 16 bases between. In the study's own analysis: Scientists estimated how many nucleated cells there were by amplifying reference gene primers. Repertoires were generated with immunoSEQ multiplex PCR, while TCRdb's copy carries only in-frame clones and drops some. V and J calls and clone size follow that table, whereas D and trimming were derived from the DNA. The sample carries approximately 450,000 clones, about 85% recorded once. Cohort allocation depended upon clinical history that participants reported.

This TCR was sampled from a woman aged 18-29 years with acute COVID-19. The V gene is TRBV5-1, the J gene TRBJ2-7, with D tentatively TRBD1 (6 bases). Material for sequencing was PBMCs or T cells enriched from blood (not recorded which). The CDR3 sequence: CASSPGTTLDEQYF. The DNA for the CDR3 is TGCGCCAGCAGCCCCGGGACAACACTCGACGAGCAGTACTTC.